This T cell receptor beta chain comes out of a study of shared clonotypes between healthy human individuals. The assay was carried out at the deep level. Study processing details: Because ImmunoSEQ provided only junction sequences with no quality scores, the filtering differed. The repertoire was sequenced with immunoSEQ multiplex PCR; TCRdb's copy has only in-frame clones and lacks some. V and J calls and clone size are those listed in that table; D and trimming were worked out from the DNA. The table lists about 2 million clones, approximately 94% of them singletons. Selected positively for CCR7 and CD45RO-negative, naive CD8 cells excluded terminally differentiated effector memory CD45RA+ cells. Only Caucasian adults living in Nashville, Tennessee made up the donor group. Sequenced sample: naive CD8+ T cells sorted from blood. This TCR came from a man in his late teens or twenties in good health.

The CDR3 protein is CASSLESWPNEQFF. CDR3 nucleotides: TGTGCCAGCAGCTTAGAAAGCTGGCCCAATGAGCAGTTCTTC. The chain recombines TRBV13 with TRBJ2-1, with D unresolved. The CDR3 contains 14 residues. Trimming took 1 base from V and 6 from J, leaving 10 bases between them. The germline CDR1 and CDR2 sequences are PRHDT and FYEKMQ (reference sequence).